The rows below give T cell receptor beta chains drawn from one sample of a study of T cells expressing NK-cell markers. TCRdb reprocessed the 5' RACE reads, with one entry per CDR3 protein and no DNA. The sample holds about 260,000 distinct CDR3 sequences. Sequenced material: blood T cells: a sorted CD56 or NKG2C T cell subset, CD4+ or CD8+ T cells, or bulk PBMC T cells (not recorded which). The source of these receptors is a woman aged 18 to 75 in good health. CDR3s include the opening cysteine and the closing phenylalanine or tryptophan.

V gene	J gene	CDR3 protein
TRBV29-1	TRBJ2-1	CSVEYGPGSYNEQFF
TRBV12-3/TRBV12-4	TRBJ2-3	CASSPRTGGTDTQYF
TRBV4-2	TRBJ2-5	CASSQGGTSQETQYF
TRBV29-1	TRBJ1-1	CSVEIPGAFTEAFF
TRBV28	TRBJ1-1	CASTPTGSYTEAFF
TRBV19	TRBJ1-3	CATRRLSGNTIYF
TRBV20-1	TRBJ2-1	CSARDPGPSSYNEQFF
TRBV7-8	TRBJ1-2	CASSSYGIDGYTF
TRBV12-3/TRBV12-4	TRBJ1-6	CASSSPGTGGSPLHF
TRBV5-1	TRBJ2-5	CASSLGGGKSEETQYF
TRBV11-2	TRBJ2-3	CASSLGSSGSRADTQYF
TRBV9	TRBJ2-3	CASSVRGDTDTQYF
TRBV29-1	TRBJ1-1	CSDEGNTEAFF
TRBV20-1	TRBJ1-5	CSAAGDLSNQPQHF
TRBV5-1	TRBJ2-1	CASSLVRGGTNEQFF
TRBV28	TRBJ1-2	CASSPGDRVGYTF
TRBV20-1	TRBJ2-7	CSGWRSSYEQYF
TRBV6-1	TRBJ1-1	CASGVGVLNTEAFF
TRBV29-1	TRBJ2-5	CSALKAMGETQYF
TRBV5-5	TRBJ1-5	CASSLWTASNQPQHF
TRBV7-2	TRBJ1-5	CASSLGADQPQHF
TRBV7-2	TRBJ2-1	CASSLGLVSYNEQFF
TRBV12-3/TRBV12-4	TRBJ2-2	CASSFPQGSGGELFF
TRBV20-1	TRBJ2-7	CSARTEPYEQYF
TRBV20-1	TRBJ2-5	CSARGTGGLRETQYF
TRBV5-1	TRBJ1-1	CASSLDIGWGTEAFF
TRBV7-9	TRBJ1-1	CASSSRTRTGNTEAFF
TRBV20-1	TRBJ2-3	CSARGGAVDTQYF
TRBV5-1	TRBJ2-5	CASSLAVGARGETQYF
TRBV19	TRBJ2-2	CASSTGRETGELFF
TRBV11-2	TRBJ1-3	CASSLRGRDENTIYF
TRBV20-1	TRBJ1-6	CSARATRGVLAPLHF
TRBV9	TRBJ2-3	CASSPDPEGDTQYF
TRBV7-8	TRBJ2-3	CASSSDRRDTQYF
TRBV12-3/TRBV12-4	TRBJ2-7	CASSSPGGNIKYEQYF
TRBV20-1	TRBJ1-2	CSARDPDGNYGYTF
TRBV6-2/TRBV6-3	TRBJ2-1	CASTPQRGLPIYNEQFF
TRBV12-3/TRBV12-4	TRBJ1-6	CASSTTLADSPLHF
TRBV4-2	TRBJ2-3	CASSQGRSSDVDTDTQYF
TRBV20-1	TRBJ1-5	CSASIGAGQPQHF
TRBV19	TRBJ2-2	CASSRFPSGTNTGELFF
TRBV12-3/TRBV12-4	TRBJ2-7	CASKRGGTVVYEQYF
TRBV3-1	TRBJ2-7	CASSPYSYEQYF
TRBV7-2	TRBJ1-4	CASRSRATNEKLFF
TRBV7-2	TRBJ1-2	CASSLRQARLNYGYTF
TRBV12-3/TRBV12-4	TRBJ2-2	CASSLYLGAANTGELFF